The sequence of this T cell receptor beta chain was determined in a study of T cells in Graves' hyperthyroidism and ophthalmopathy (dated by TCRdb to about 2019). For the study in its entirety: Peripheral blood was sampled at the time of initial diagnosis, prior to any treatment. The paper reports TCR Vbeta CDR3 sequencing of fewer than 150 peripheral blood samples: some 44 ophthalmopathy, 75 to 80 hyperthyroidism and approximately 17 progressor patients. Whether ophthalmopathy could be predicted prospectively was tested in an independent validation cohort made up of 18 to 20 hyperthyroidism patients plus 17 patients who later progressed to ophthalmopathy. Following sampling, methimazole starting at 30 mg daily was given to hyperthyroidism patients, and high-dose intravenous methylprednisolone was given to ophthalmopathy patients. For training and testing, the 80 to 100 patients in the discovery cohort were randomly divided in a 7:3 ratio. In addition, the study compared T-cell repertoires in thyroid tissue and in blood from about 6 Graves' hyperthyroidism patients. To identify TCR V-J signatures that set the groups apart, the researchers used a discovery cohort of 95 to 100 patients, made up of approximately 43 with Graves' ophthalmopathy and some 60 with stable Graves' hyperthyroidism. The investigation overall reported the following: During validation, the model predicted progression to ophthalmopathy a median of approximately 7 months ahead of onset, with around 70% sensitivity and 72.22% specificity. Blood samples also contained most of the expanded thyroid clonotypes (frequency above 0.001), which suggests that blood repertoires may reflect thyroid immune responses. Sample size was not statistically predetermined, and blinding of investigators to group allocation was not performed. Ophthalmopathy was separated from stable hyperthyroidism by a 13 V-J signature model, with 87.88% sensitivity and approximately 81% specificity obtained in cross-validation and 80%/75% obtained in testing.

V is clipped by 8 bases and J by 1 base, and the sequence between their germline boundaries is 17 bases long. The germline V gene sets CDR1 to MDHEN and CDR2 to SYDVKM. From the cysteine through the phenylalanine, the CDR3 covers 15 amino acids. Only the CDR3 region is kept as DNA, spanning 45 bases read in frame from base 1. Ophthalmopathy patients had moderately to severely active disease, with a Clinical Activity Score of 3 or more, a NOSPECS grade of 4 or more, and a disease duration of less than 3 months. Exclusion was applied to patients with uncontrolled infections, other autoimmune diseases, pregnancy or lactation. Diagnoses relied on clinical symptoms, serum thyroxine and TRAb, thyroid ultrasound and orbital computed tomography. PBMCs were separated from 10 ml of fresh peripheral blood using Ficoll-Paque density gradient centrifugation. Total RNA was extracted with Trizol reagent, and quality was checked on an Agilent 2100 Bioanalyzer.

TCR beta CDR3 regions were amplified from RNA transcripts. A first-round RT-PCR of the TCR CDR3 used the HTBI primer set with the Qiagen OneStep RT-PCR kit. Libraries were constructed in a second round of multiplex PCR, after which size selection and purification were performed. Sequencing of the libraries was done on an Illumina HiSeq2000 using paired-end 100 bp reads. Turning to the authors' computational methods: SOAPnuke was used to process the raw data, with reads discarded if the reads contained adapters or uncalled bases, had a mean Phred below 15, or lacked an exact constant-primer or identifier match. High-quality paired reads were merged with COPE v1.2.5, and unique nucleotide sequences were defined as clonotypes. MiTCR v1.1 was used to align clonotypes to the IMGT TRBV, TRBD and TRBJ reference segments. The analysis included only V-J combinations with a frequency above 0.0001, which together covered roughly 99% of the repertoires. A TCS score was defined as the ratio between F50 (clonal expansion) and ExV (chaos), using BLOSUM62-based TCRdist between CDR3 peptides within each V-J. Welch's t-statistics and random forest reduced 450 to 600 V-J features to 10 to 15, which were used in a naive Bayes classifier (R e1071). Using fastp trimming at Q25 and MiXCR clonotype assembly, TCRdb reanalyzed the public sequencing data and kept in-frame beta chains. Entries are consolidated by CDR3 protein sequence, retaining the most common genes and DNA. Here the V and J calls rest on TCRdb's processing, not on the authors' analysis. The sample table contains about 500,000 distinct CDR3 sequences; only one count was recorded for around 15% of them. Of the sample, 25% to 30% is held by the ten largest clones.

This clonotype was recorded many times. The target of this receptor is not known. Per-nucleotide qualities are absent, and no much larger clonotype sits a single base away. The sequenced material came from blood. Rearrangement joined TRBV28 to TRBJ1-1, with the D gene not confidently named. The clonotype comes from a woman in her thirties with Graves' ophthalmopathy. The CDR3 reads CASLKTRRPNTEAFF. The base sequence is TGTGCCAGCCTTAAGACGCGGAGACCGAACACTGAAGCTTTCTTT.